The 27 T cell receptor beta chains listed next were all sequenced from one sample in a study of spatial heterogeneity in lung cancer. Study results and caveats: Mutation tallies in tumors tracked expanded intratumoral alpha and beta TCR counts.

MiXCR was run by TCRdb on the 5' RACE reads, yielding one entry per CDR3 protein. The table shows about 15,000 distinct CDR3 sequences, with under 8% occurring only once. The time point here: sample taken at primary tumor resection. These TCRs' antigens remain unknown. The sample consisted of lung tumor tissue, taken at surgery. These receptor sequences come from a male donor with early-stage non-small cell lung cancer.

This clonotype was recorded at least ten times. This beta chain slipped into a library made for alpha chains as a stray read, so its size is not meaningful. This chain links TRBV20-1 with TRBJ1-5, with D possibly matching TRBD1 (5 bases). V was clipped by 3 bases and J by 5 bases, with 14 bases between them. The germline V gene has CDR1 DFQATT and CDR2 SNEGSKA (reference sequence). CDR3 size: 14 residues. The CDR3 here is CSASSGARYQPQHF. In DNA form, the CDR3 reads TGCAGTGCTAGCTCCGGGGCGAGGTATCAGCCCCAGCATTTT.

At least ten counts were recorded for this clonotype. This beta chain is a stray read from a library made for alpha chains; its abundance is not meaningful. The chain is built from TRBV4-2 and TRBJ1-2; no clear D gene. Per germline, CDR1 LGHNA and CDR2 YNFKEQ. This CDR3 is 10 amino acids long. The V end lost 4 bases, the J end lost 9 bases, and 6 bases lay between the germline ends. Here the CDR3 DNA reads TGTGCCAGCAGCCCTATCCGCTACACCTTC. Its protein product is CASSPIRYTF.

In its sample, this clonotype was seen many times. This beta chain was picked up by a library intended for alpha chains and is off target, so its count carries little meaning. The chain combines TRBV7-9 with TRBJ1-1; possible D gene TRBD1, 5 bases. Germline V gene sequence: CDR1 SEHNR, CDR2 FQNEAQ (reference sequence). The ends were cut back, 5 bases at V and 4 bases at J, with 17 bases in the middle. The CDR3 loop spans 15 amino acids. This CDR3 reads CASSLRGIHLTEAFF. Here the CDR3 DNA reads TGTGCCAGCAGCCTACGGGGGATTCATCTCACTGAAGCTTTCTTT.

By sample fraction, this clonotype is medium-sized (0.01 to 0.1%). With the library built for alpha chains, this beta chain is off target and its frequency is not meaningful. This chain joins TRBV7-6 and TRBJ1-1; TRBD1 might be the D (5 bases). The CDR3 spans 13 residues. The V end lost 2 bases, the J end lost 1 base, and 5 bases lay between the germline ends. Germline lookup yields CDR1 SGHVS and CDR2 FNYEAQ. The CDR3 DNA reads TGTGCCAGCAGCTTAACAGGGAACACTGAAGCTTTCTTT. Its translation: CASSLTGNTEAFF.

This clonotype has just a few counts. This beta chain appears as a stray read in a library generated for alpha chains; its size is not informative. The chain joins TRBV7-2 to TRBJ2-3, with TRBD1 as a possible D gene (6 bases). V gave up 5 bases and J gave up 11 bases, with 17 bases separating them. Germline CDR1 and CDR2: SGHTA and FQGNSA. This CDR3 has 13 amino acids. Here the CDR3 DNA reads TGTGCCAGCAGCACAGGACAGTTTGTTAGGCAGTATTTT. Its translation: CASSTGQFVRQYF.

This clonotype was seen at least ten times. The library was prepared for alpha chains; this beta chain is a stray read, so its frequency means little. The chain combines TRBV6-1 with TRBJ1-1, with D maybe TRBD1 (6 bases). The CDR3 has 13 amino acids. Trimming left V 7 bases short and J 5 bases short, with 14 bases between. From germline, CDR1 is MNHNS and CDR2 SASEGT. The DNA for the CDR3 is TGTGCCAGCACCCGTACAGGGATGACTGAAGCTTTCTTT. This codes for CASTRTGMTEAFF.

As regards this clonotype: A library made for alpha chains picked up this beta chain off target, so its size means little. The rearrangement joins TRBV20-1 to TRBJ2-7; 7 positions agree with TRBD1. Germline V lookup: CDR1 DFQATT, CDR2 SNEGSKA (reference sequence). The J segment lost 3 bases and the V segment lost 6 bases, leaving 8 bases of the junction unmatched. The CDR3 runs to 13 residues. The CDR3 DNA reads TGCAGTGCCCTGACAGGGACAAACTACGAGCAGTACTTC. This codes for CSALTGTNYEQYF.

To note about this clonotype: This beta chain is an off-target read within a library intended for alpha chains, so its frequency means little. The V call is TRBV3-1, the J call TRBJ1-2, with D possibly being TRBD1 (5 bases). This CDR3 spans 14 amino acids. Between the trimmed V and J ends, which lost 4 bases and 3 bases, there was a span of 12 bases. CDR1 and CDR2 (germline): LGHDT, YNNKEL (reference sequence). The CDR3 region has the DNA TGTGCCAGCAGCCGTGCGGGGCAATACTATGGCTACACCTTC. The encoded protein is CASSRAGQYYGYTF. The whole variable domain, filled in from reference TRBV3-1 and TRBJ1-2, reads DTAVSQTPKYLVTQMGNDKSIKCEQNLGHDTMYWYKQDSKKFLKIMFSYNNKELIINETVPNRFSPKSPDKAHLNLHINSLELGDSAVYFCASSRAGQYYGYTFGSGTRLTVV.

This clonotype was detected ten times or more. This beta chain turned up in a library designed for alpha chains; as an off-target read, its abundance says little. The rearrangement joins TRBV20-1 to TRBJ2-7; 12 bases line up with TRBD2. The germline V gene encodes CDR1 DFQATT and CDR2 SNEGSKA (reference sequence). V lost 6 bases to trimming and J lost 3 bases; unmatched junction nucleotides: 6. The CDR3 has 14 residues. The CDR3 protein is CSAPGLAGFYEQYF. The CDR3 DNA sequence: TGCAGTGCCCCAGGACTAGCGGGGTTCTACGAGCAGTACTTC.

Ten or more counts support this clonotype. Within a library made for alpha chains, this beta chain is off target, and its count is uninformative. This chain uses TRBV20-1 with TRBJ2-3; TRBD2 matches at 12 bases. This CDR3 has 15 residues. Looked up from germline, CDR1 is DFQATT and CDR2 is SNEGSKA (reference sequence). V shed 6 bases, J shed 4 bases, and the junction held 8 bases outside the gene matches. This CDR3 is CSASLAGGPSDTQYF. The CDR3 bases are TGCAGTGCCAGCCTAGCGGGAGGGCCCTCAGATACGCAGTATTTT.

This clonotype was recorded many times. The library was built for alpha chains, so this beta chain is an off-target read and its size means little. This sequence joins TRBV9 and TRBJ2-1; perhaps TRBD2 as D (6 bases). The germline V gene encodes CDR1 SGDLS and CDR2 YYNGEE. The V end lost 1 base, the J end lost 7 bases, and 15 bases lay between the germline ends. The CDR3 has 15 amino acids. CDR3 in DNA: TGTGCCAGCAGCGTAATTACTAGTGGGACTAATGAGCAGTTCTTC. It is translated as CASSVITSGTNEQFF.

A remark on this clonotype: This beta chain was picked up by a library intended for alpha chains and is off target, so its count carries little meaning. The chain combines TRBV7-3 with TRBJ2-2, with TRBD2 matching over 10 bases. Per germline, CDR1 SGHTA and CDR2 FQGTGA. The CDR3 is 15 amino acids. The V and J ends lost 4 bases and 5 bases, in that order; junction bases with no gene match: 4. CDR3 protein: CASSSSGGNTGELFF. Written as DNA, the CDR3 is TGTGCCAGCAGCTCTAGCGGGGGAAATACCGGGGAGCTGTTTTTT.

This clonotype was recorded many times. The junction and the germline gene differ at one end; a read error may be behind it. Little can be read into the size of this beta chain, an off-target read in a library designed for alpha chains. The chain is built from TRBV7-7 and TRBJ2-4; D unresolved. From germline, CDR1 is SSHAT and CDR2 FNYEAQ (reference sequence). The CDR3 is made up of 16 amino acids. CDR3 nucleotides: TGTGCTAGCAGCTTAGAAGGGCCGAAAGCCAAAAACATTCAGTACTTC. Translated, it gives CASSLEGPKAKNIQYF.

This clonotype appeared many times. This beta chain is a stray sequence in a library constructed for alpha chains; its clone size is not meaningful. This chain joins TRBV5-1 and TRBJ2-7; TRBD2 is a possible D gene (6 bases). V was trimmed by 0 bases and J by 6 bases, leaving 16 bases between them. Germline CDR1 is SGHRS and CDR2 is YFSETQ. The length of the CDR3 is 15 residues. The CDR3 DNA reads as TGCGCCAGCAGCTTGGACGGCCCGGGAGAACGCGAGCAGTACTTC. As protein: CASSLDGPGEREQYF.

This clonotype was seen many times. This beta chain represents an off-target read in a library built for alpha chains; its size is of limited meaning. The gene calls are TRBV6-2 or TRBV6-3 and TRBJ2-4, with D perhaps TRBD2 (6 bases). Germline-derived CDR1 and CDR2 are MNHEY and SVGEGT. The CDR3 runs to 13 residues. Deletions cut 6 bases from V and 3 bases from J, with 9 bases between. The CDR3 loop reads CASRPGGKNIQYF. Written as DNA, the CDR3 is TGTGCCAGCAGACCCGGGGGCAAAAACATTCAGTACTTC.

As to this clonotype: This beta chain appears as a stray read in a library generated for alpha chains; its size is not informative. The chain couples TRBV5-1 to TRBJ1-2; 8 positions agree with TRBD1. Unmatched junction bases numbered 9, after V lost 3 bases and J lost 8 bases. The CDR3 totals 14 residues. Germline values: CDR1 SGHRS, CDR2 YFSETQ. The CDR3 region is CASSSGRGQAGYTF. The CDR3 DNA follows: TGCGCCAGCAGCTCGGGGCGGGGACAGGCCGGCTACACCTTC. The full variable domain, its missing parts supplied by reference TRBV5-1 and TRBJ1-2, is KAGVTQTPRYLIKTRGQQVTLSCSPISGHRSVSWYQQTPGQGLQFLFEYFSETQRNKGNFPGRFSGRQFSNSRSEMNVSTLELGDSALYLCASSSGRGQAGYTFGSGTRLTVV.

This clonotype was counted at least ten times. For a library built for alpha chains, this beta chain is a stray read; little rests on its size. The V gene is TRBV3-1, the J gene TRBJ2-7, with 7 bases identical to TRBD2. The J segment lost 6 bases and the V segment lost 1 base, leaving 3 bases of the junction unmatched. Germline CDR1 LGHDT, CDR2 YNNKEL (reference sequence). The CDR3 extends over 13 amino acids. CDR3: CASSQVGGAEQYF. The DNA for the CDR3 is TGTGCCAGCAGCCAAGTGGGAGGGGCCGAGCAGTACTTC.

Ten or more counts support this clonotype. This beta chain is an off-target read within a library intended for alpha chains, so its frequency means little. The chain recombines TRBV5-3 with TRBJ2-3, with D perhaps TRBD2 (5 bases). Being an ORF, TRBV5-3 has a function that is uncertain. With 2 bases removed from V and 0 bases from J, the gap between germline ends came to 13 bases. The CDR3 has 16 amino acids. CDR3 bases: TGTGCCAGAAGCTTTCTTTCCCGGACTAGCACAGATACGCAGTATTTT. Translating it yields CARSFLSRTSTDTQYF.

Regarding this clonotype: Because this beta chain is a stray read in a library intended to capture alpha chains, its abundance should not be given much weight. CDR3 sequence: CASSFQDRGHPGELFF. The CDR3 bases are TGTGCCAGCAGCTTCCAGGACAGGGGACACCCCGGGGAGCTGTTTTTT. The chain combines TRBV11-2 with TRBJ2-2; 9 bases are a match to TRBD1. This CDR3 has 16 amino acids. V was clipped by 3 bases and J by 6 bases; unmatched bases: 8. From germline, CDR1 is SGHAT and CDR2 FQNNGV.

This clonotype came up many times. The library was designed around alpha chains, so this beta chain is a stray read whose abundance carries little weight. The chain combines TRBV18 with TRBJ2-1; perhaps TRBD1 as D (5 bases). Germline V gives CDR1 KGHSH, CDR2 LQKENI. V was trimmed by 3 bases and J by 9 bases, leaving 15 bases between them. This CDR3 is built from 14 residues. This CDR3 is CASSPLGQGSEQFF. CDR3 sequence (DNA): TGTGCCAGCTCACCGTTGGGCCAGGGTTCTGAGCAGTTCTTC.

This clonotype is deemed medium-sized. Since it is a stray read in a library aimed at alpha chains, this beta chain has a size that is not meaningful. This sequence joins TRBV6-1 and TRBJ2-1; D is unclear. The V and J ends lost 2 bases and 2 bases respectively, with 4 bases between them. The CDR3 totals 13 residues. CDR1 and CDR2 (germline): MNHNS, SASEGT. In DNA form, the CDR3 reads TGTGCCAGCAGTGAAAGACCCTACAATGAGCAGTTCTTC. As protein: CASSERPYNEQFF.

Ten or more counts support this clonotype. This beta chain was picked up by a library intended for alpha chains and is off target, so its count carries little meaning. The chain uses TRBV2 and TRBJ1-5; D gene uncertain. The CDR3 covers 13 residues. Germline V gives CDR1 SNHLY, CDR2 FYNNEI. Deletions cut 5 bases from V and 4 bases from J, with 9 bases between. As DNA, the CDR3 is TGTGCCAGCAGTCCGCAGTTAAATCAGCCCCAGCATTTT. This encodes CASSPQLNQPQHF.

This clonotype is termed medium-sized. This beta chain represents an off-target read in a library built for alpha chains; its size is of limited meaning. The CDR3 DNA reads TGCAGCGCTTTGGTAGGGAGGGATGAGCAGTTCTTC. Its protein product is CSALVGRDEQFF. V and J are TRBV29-1 and TRBJ2-1, with 7 nucleotides matching TRBD2. This CDR3 comprises 12 residues. The germline CDR1 and CDR2 sequences are SQVTM and ANQGSEA. Trimming took 7 bases from V and 8 from J; bases not matched to a gene: 8.

This clonotype was recorded many times. Being off target in a library aimed at alpha chains, this beta chain has a size of little meaning. The chain employs TRBV5-1 and TRBJ2-6; 7 nucleotides match TRBD1. J was trimmed by 0 bases and V by 1 base; bases with no gene match: 4. The CDR3 totals 17 residues. The germline gives CDR1 SGHRS, CDR2 YFSETQ. The CDR3: CASSLTGVGSGANVLTF. The CDR3 DNA reads TGCGCCAGCAGCTTGACAGGGGTGGGCTCTGGGGCCAACGTCCTGACTTTC. Supplemented by reference TRBV5-1 and TRBJ2-6, the full variable domain reads KAGVTQTPRYLIKTRGQQVTLSCSPISGHRSVSWYQQTPGQGLQFLFEYFSETQRNKGNFPGRFSGRQFSNSRSEMNVSTLELGDSALYLCASSLTGVGSGANVLTFGAGSRLTVL.

This clonotype is termed medium-sized. As an off-target read in a library built for alpha chains, this beta chain has a frequency of little significance. V is TRBV7-6 and J is TRBJ2-7; D is uncertain. CDR3 length: 14 amino acids. The V end was cut by 1 base, the J end by 7 bases, with 14 bases between. The germline V gene encodes CDR1 SGHVS and CDR2 FNYEAQ. The CDR3 DNA follows: TGTGCCAGCAGCTTAGGGGTGCAGCCGAAGGAGCAGTACTTC. It encodes CASSLGVQPKEQYF.

This clonotype was detected many times. This beta chain turned up in a library designed for alpha chains; as an off-target read, its abundance says little. The CDR3, as DNA: TGCAGTGCTTCCCCCATGAGTAACACTGAAGCTTTCTTT. This translates into CSASPMSNTEAFF. The chain combines TRBV20-1 with TRBJ1-1; D uncertain. The CDR3 runs 13 residues. The germline V and J ends were trimmed by 5 bases and 2 bases, with 12 bases remaining between them. The germline CDR1 and CDR2 sequences are DFQATT and SNEGSKA (reference sequence).

This clonotype was counted ten times or more. This beta chain appears as a stray read in a library generated for alpha chains; its size is not informative. The chain is built from TRBV6-2 or TRBV6-3 and TRBJ1-2; 7 bases map to TRBD1. The CDR3 is made up of 13 amino acids. Germline V gene data show CDR1 as MNHEY and CDR2 as SVGEGT. Losses at the gene ends were 5 bases for V and 4 bases for J; bases not matched to a gene: 4. The CDR3 protein is CASSQGQTYGYTF. DNA of the CDR3: TGTGCCAGCAGTCAGGGACAGACCTATGGCTACACCTTC.